Listed here are 26 T cell receptor beta chains from one sample, sequenced in a study of cytomegalovirus exposure and HLA in healthy donors. PCR involved 60 Vbeta and 13 Jbeta primers. The assay was immunoSEQ multiplex PCR, and TCRdb's table has in-frame clones only and misses some. The table has roughly 110,000 clones, about four fifths seen once. What was sequenced was PBMCs. These receptors all come from a man in his fifties or sixties in good health and CMV-seronegative.

The chain links TRBV18 to TRBJ1-2, with D unresolved. Germline V lookup: CDR1 KGHSH, CDR2 LQKENI. Trimming stripped 2 bases from V and 10 bases from J, with 11 bases between. The CDR3 is 12 amino acids. The CDR3 DNA reads TGTGCCAGCTCACCAGGGAGAATTCACTACACCTTC. This sequence encodes CASSPGRIHYTF.

The V gene is TRBV25-1, the J gene TRBJ1-5, with TRBD1 matching over 8 bases. The V segment lost 2 bases and the J segment 6 bases; nucleotides outside the gene matches: 9. The V gene's germline CDR1 is MGHDK and CDR2 SYGVNS. The CDR3 contains 16 residues. As DNA, the CDR3 is TGTGCCAGCAGTGAAGGAGGACAGGGAGTTGCTCAGCCCCAGCATTTT. Translation: CASSEGGQGVAQPQHF. Looking up the rest from reference TRBV25-1 and TRBJ1-5 gives the full variable domain: EADIYQTPRYLVIGTGKKITLECSQTMGHDKMYWYQQDPGMELHLIHYSYGVNSTEKGDLSSESTVSRIRTEHFPLTLESARPSHTSQYLCASSEGGQGVAQPQHFGDGTRLSIL.

The chain employs TRBV5-1 and TRBJ2-2; 7 bases are shared with TRBD1. There are 13 residues in the CDR3. J gave up 4 bases and V 7 bases, and 4 bases lay outside the gene matches. Per germline, CDR1 SGHRS and CDR2 YFSETQ. CDR3 residues: CASGDRATGELFF. The CDR3 coding sequence is TGCGCCAGCGGTGACAGGGCCACCGGGGAGCTGTTTTTT. Complete variable domain (other parts from reference TRBV5-1 and TRBJ2-2): KAGVTQTPRYLIKTRGQQVTLSCSPISGHRSVSWYQQTPGQGLQFLFEYFSETQRNKGNFPGRFSGRQFSNSRSEMNVSTLELGDSALYLCASGDRATGELFFGEGSRLTVL.

The chain is built from TRBV19 and TRBJ1-5, with D perhaps TRBD1 (6 bases). Germline CDR1 and CDR2: LNHDA and SQIVND (reference sequence). CDR3 length: 13 amino acids. Trimming left V 10 bases short and J 6 bases short, with 16 bases between. CDR3 nucleotides: TGTGCCACCGCAGGGGAACGGGGTCAGCCCCAGCATTTT. It is translated as CATAGERGQPQHF.

A remark on this clone: The sample contains more than one DNA sequence encoding this CDR3. The chain joins TRBV5-1 to TRBJ2-2, with 9 bases fitting TRBD2. V shed 4 bases and J 5 bases; nucleotides not matched to a gene: 12. The length of the CDR3 is 17 residues. The germline V gene encodes CDR1 SGHRS and CDR2 YFSETQ. For the CDR3, the DNA is TGCGCCAGCAGCCAACAGGGTTCGAGCGGGGGGACCGGGGAGCTGTTTTTT. It codes for CASSQQGSSGGTGELFF.

The rearrangement joins TRBV29-1 to TRBJ1-2; 8 nucleotides line up with TRBD1. Germline lookup yields CDR1 SQVTM and CDR2 ANQGSEA. This CDR3 contains 13 residues. V shed 3 bases and J 5 bases; nucleotides not matched to a gene: 5. CDR3 DNA: TGCAGCGTTGACAGGGGGCCAGGGTATGGCTACACCTTC. Residues: CSVDRGPGYGYTF.

The CDR3 DNA follows: TGTGCCAGCAGCGTAGTAGCGGGGGGTGTCTATGAGCAGTTCTTC. It yields the protein CASSVVAGGVYEQFF. The V and J genes are TRBV9 and TRBJ2-1, with 10 bases identical to TRBD2. The V gene's germline CDR1 is SGDLS and CDR2 YYNGEE. With 0 bases clipped from V and 8 bases from J, the junction kept 5 bases outside the gene matches. The CDR3 length is 15 residues.

For the CDR3, the DNA is TGTGCCAGCAGTACCCTTAAGCAGGGCACCGCCTACAATGAGCAGTTCTTC. Translated, it gives CASSTLKQGTAYNEQFF. V usage is TRBV28 and J usage is TRBJ2-1, with a tentative D call TRBD1 (5 bases). This CDR3 has 17 residues. Germline CDR1 reads MDHEN; CDR2 reads SYDVKM. Trimming stripped 5 bases from V and 2 bases from J, with 19 bases between.

The rearrangement uses TRBV6-4 and TRBJ1-5; unclear D gene. In germline, CDR1 is MRHNA, CDR2 SNTAGT. The CDR3 has 13 residues. V lost 4 bases, J lost 6 bases, and 10 bases lay in between. The CDR3 protein is CASSAEGGQPQHF. The CDR3 bases are TGTGCCAGCAGTGCGGAGGGAGGTCAGCCCCAGCATTTT.

The chain carries TRBV19 and TRBJ2-2, with a weak D call TRBD2 (5 bases). With 9 bases removed from V and 3 bases from J, the gap between germline ends came to 17 bases. CDR1 and CDR2 from the germline V gene are LNHDA and SQIVND (reference sequence). The CDR3 extends over 15 amino acids. In DNA, the CDR3 is TGTGCCAGCGGCTGGAGGTTGCAGGACACCGGGGAGCTGTTTTTT. The encoded protein is CASGWRLQDTGELFF.

The chain joins TRBV4-2 to TRBJ2-2, with D perhaps TRBD1 (6 bases). The CDR3 length is 16 residues. Germline values: CDR1 LGHNA, CDR2 YNFKEQ. V lost 3 bases, J lost 2 bases, and 13 bases lay in between. The CDR3 sequence is CASSQDTGTNTGELFF. As DNA, the CDR3 is TGTGCCAGCAGCCAGGATACAGGGACCAACACCGGGGAGCTGTTTTTT.

This clone came up a few times. The chain combines TRBV7-9 with TRBJ2-5, with 10 bases matching TRBD2. After removal of 11 bases from V and 2 bases from J, the junction contained 8 bases not matched to a gene. The CDR3 contains 14 residues. From germline, CDR1 is SEHNR and CDR2 FQNEAQ (reference sequence). CDR3 sequence (DNA): TGTGCCGCGACACGGACTAGCGGTCAAGAGACCCAGTACTTC. This gives the protein CAATRTSGQETQYF.

The chain uses TRBV7-2 and TRBJ1-2; tentative D call: TRBD1 (5 bases). CDR1 SGHTA and CDR2 FQGNSA come from the germline V gene. The ends were cut back, 1 base at V and 0 bases at J, with 15 bases in the middle. CDR3 length equals 17 residues. The CDR3 is CASSLVPGTKANYGYTF. CDR3 bases: TGTGCCAGCAGCTTAGTTCCAGGGACTAAGGCTAACTATGGCTACACCTTC.

This chain connects TRBV6-5 to TRBJ2-1; 11 positions agree with TRBD1. The trim removed 3 bases at V and 12 bases at J, leaving 10 bases unmatched. Germline CDR1 and CDR2: MNHEY and SVGAGI. The CDR3 sequence is 15 residues long. The CDR3 DNA is TGTGCCAGCAGTTATGGGACAGGGGGGGTGCAGGGGCAGTTCTTC. It is translated as CASSYGTGGVQGQFF.

This clone has just a few counts. V gene TRBV4-2 combines with J gene TRBJ1-1; 11 nucleotides match TRBD1. This CDR3 region has 18 residues. The junction had 11 bases not matched to a gene; V was cut back by 1 base and J by 4 bases. The germline V gene encodes CDR1 LGHNA and CDR2 YNFKEQ. The CDR3 reads CASSQAGTGGGKRTEAFF. CDR3 nucleotide sequence: TGTGCCAGCAGCCAAGCCGGGACAGGGGGAGGGAAGCGCACTGAAGCTTTCTTT.

This sequence joins TRBV7-9 and TRBJ2-2; the D gene is possibly TRBD1 (6 bases). Germline CDR1 is SEHNR and CDR2 is FQNEAQ (reference sequence). CDR3 length: 15 residues. The V and J ends lost 8 bases and 2 bases respectively, with 15 bases between them. The CDR3 nucleotides read TGTGCCAGCCCAGGGGCCGCTTTTAACACCGGGGAGCTGTTTTTT. It yields the protein CASPGAAFNTGELFF.

This chain joins TRBV7-2 and TRBJ1-3; D unclear. With 0 bases removed from V and 1 base from J, the gap between germline ends came to 7 bases. Germline V gene data show CDR1 as SGHTA and CDR2 as FQGNSA. CDR3 size: 15 residues. CDR3 residues: CASSLALISGNTIYF. Written as DNA, the CDR3 is TGTGCCAGCAGCTTAGCCCTTATTTCTGGAAACACCATATATTTT.

J is TRBJ1-5 and V is TRBV19; D remains unclear. Trimming stripped 7 bases from V and 7 bases from J, with 11 bases between. CDR1 is LNHDA and CDR2 is SQIVND in the germline V gene (reference sequence). The CDR3 extends over 12 amino acids. The CDR3 coding sequence is TGTGCCAGTAAGAGAGGGAACCAGCCCCAGCATTTT. Amino acids: CASKRGNQPQHF.

This chain connects TRBV5-1 to TRBJ2-3; TRBD1 matches at 8 bases. V shed 7 bases and J 3 bases; nucleotides not matched to a gene: 7. The CDR3 runs 14 residues. Germline V gene sequence: CDR1 SGHRS, CDR2 YFSETQ. For the CDR3, the DNA is TGCGCCAGCGGACGGACAGGGAGGACAGATACGCAGTATTTT. Amino acid sequence: CASGRTGRTDTQYF. Full variable domain (remainder filled in from reference TRBV5-1 and TRBJ2-3): KAGVTQTPRYLIKTRGQQVTLSCSPISGHRSVSWYQQTPGQGLQFLFEYFSETQRNKGNFPGRFSGRQFSNSRSEMNVSTLELGDSALYLCASGRTGRTDTQYFGPGTRLTVL.

The chain joins TRBV4-2 to TRBJ2-2; 7 bases are shared with TRBD2. V trimming: 0 bases; J trimming: 0 bases; junction bases outside the gene matches: 1. Per the germline V gene, CDR1 is LGHNA and CDR2 is YNFKEQ. The CDR3 is 16 amino acids. For the CDR3, the DNA is TGTGCCAGCAGCCAAGACCGGGGGGCGAACACCGGGGAGCTGTTTTTT. Translation gives CASSQDRGANTGELFF.

This clone was observed a few times. The chain combines TRBV6-5 with TRBJ1-6; D is unclear. Trimming took 2 bases from V and 9 from J, leaving 17 bases between them. CDR1 is MNHEY and CDR2 is SVGAGI in the germline V gene. The CDR3 totals 16 residues. CDR3 loop: CASSYRVPRSGSPLHF. CDR3 DNA: TGTGCCAGCAGTTACCGGGTTCCTAGGAGCGGTTCACCCCTCCACTTT.

The gene calls are TRBV5-1 and TRBJ2-3; D may be TRBD2 (6 bases). Germline CDR1 reads SGHRS; CDR2 reads YFSETQ. Between the trimmed V and J ends, which lost 0 bases and 4 bases, there was a span of 15 bases. The CDR3 sequence is 16 residues long. The CDR3 loop is CASSLGSVGGADTQYF. CDR3 coding DNA: TGCGCCAGCAGCTTGGGATCTGTTGGCGGGGCAGATACGCAGTATTTT.

This clone has just a few counts. The chain joins TRBV6-5 to TRBJ2-2, with 10 bases aligning to TRBD1. Germline V CDR1 and CDR2: MNHEY, SVGAGI. CDR3 size: 14 residues. V lost 5 bases, J lost 7 bases, and 4 bases stayed unmatched. This CDR3 is CASSRDRGYGELFF. CDR3 DNA: TGTGCCAGCAGTAGGGACAGGGGATACGGGGAGCTGTTTTTT.

The chain joins TRBV18 to TRBJ2-1; weak D call: TRBD1 (6 bases). From germline, CDR1 is KGHSH and CDR2 LQKENI. V lost 4 bases to trimming and J lost 0 bases, with 7 bases between them. The CDR3 covers 14 residues. The CDR3 region has the DNA TGTGCCAGCTCACTGGGGGCCTCCTACAATGAGCAGTTCTTC. It codes for CASSLGASYNEQFF.

The rearrangement joins TRBV2 to TRBJ2-3; D unresolved. The germline V gene encodes CDR1 SNHLY and CDR2 FYNNEI. Trimming took off 6 bases at V and 0 bases at J, with 10 bases between the two ends. This CDR3 contains 14 residues. CDR3 nucleotide sequence: TGTGCCAGCAGAGAGTCTTCCAGCACAGATACGCAGTATTTT. Translation gives CASRESSSTDTQYF.

The rearrangement links TRBV5-1 to TRBJ1-4, with D perhaps TRBD1 (6 bases). V lost 0 bases and J 4 bases, leaving 7 bases between the germline ends. Germline values: CDR1 SGHRS, CDR2 YFSETQ. The length of the CDR3 is 14 residues. Here the CDR3 DNA reads TGCGCCAGCAGCTTGGTACAGGGTAATGAAAAACTGTTTTTT. It specifies CASSLVQGNEKLFF.